Sequencing of this T cell receptor beta chain was carried out in a study of T cells in Graves' hyperthyroidism and ophthalmopathy. The study, taken as a whole, reports: The model identified upcoming ophthalmopathy a median approximately seven months ahead of onset.

Amplification of TCR beta CDR3 regions used RNA as the template. First-round RT-PCR targeting the TCR CDR3 was performed with the HTBI primer set. Using its own MiXCR run on the multiplex PCR reads, TCRdb lists one record per CDR3 protein. Here the sample spans under 650,000 distinct CDR3 sequences, roughly 16% being singletons. Trimming removed 4 bases at V and 0 bases at J, with 13 bases between. The CDR3 totals 15 residues. From germline, CDR1 is SGHVS and CDR2 FQNEAQ. This clonotype was found a few times. The antigen remains unidentified. Hyperthyroidism of Graves' type that showed no ophthalmopathy progression within 18 months was stable.

This sequence originates from a woman aged 25 to 39 with Graves' hyperthyroidism. Source material: blood. This sequence joins TRBV7-8 and TRBJ2-7; perhaps TRBD2 as D (6 bases). CDR3 protein: CASSSPPDYSYEQYF. DNA of the CDR3: TGTGCCAGCAGCTCCCCTCCGGACTACTCCTACGAGCAGTACTTC.